This T cell receptor (beta chain) was recovered during a study of shared clonotypes between healthy human individuals. Study-wide context: CD4 naive and memory got three plates each, CD8 naive two, CD8 memory one. General study results and limits: Across subsets, estimated richness was generally greater for naive than for memory populations.

The assay was immunoSEQ multiplex PCR, and TCRdb's table has in-frame clones only and misses some. The profile shows a few million clones, more than 80% of them singletons. The CDR3 runs 13 residues. Per the germline V gene, CDR1 is SGHRS and CDR2 is YFSETQ. V was pared by 5 bases and J by 6 bases, with 6 bases of the junction left unmatched. With respect to this clone: The antigen remains unidentified. The sample has other DNA sequences that encode this CDR3 too.

HIV-negative, healthy adults without recent acute infections or vaccinations were the donors. Negatively enriched CD4+ T cells were divided by CD45RA into naive and memory. This sequence originates from a man aged 18-30 years in good health. The chain has TRBV5-1 and TRBJ2-3, with TRBD1 identical over 7 bases. Specimen: naive CD4+ T cells sorted from blood. This sample's subset: CD45RA+ positively selected. The CDR3, as DNA: TGCGCCAGCAGTCGCACAGGGGAGGATACGCAGTATTTT. Its protein is CASSRTGEDTQYF.